This T cell receptor beta chain stems from a study of T-cell reconstitution after alpha-beta-depleted transplantation in children. Notes on the study in general: There were some patients whose high TCRbeta diversity at day 60 came from surviving recipient T cells and thymic progenitors. Reportedly, roughly two months post-transplant, alpha-beta T cells arose from several hundred expanded graft clones. Once a year had passed after transplant, T-cell counts and diversity came mostly from newly produced T cells.

The TCRbeta library was prepared with unique molecular identifiers. TCRdb ran MiXCR on the PCR reads and lists one entry per CDR3 protein. The sample lists about 830,000 distinct CDR3 sequences, roughly 15% seen once, with around 5% in the top ten. As concerns this clonotype: The antigen is not known.

The CDR3 length is 16 residues. V lost 8 bases and J lost 3, with 22 bases in between. Per germline, CDR1 DFQATT and CDR2 SNEGSKA (reference sequence). Sample: PBMCs, mostly from graft donor cells, taken 360 days after TCRalphabeta/CD19-depleted stem cell transplant. This sequence was found in a male patient aged 10 to 17 who had a stem cell transplant for acute lymphoblastic leukemia, so the T cells may come from the graft donor. J is TRBJ2-2 and V is TRBV20-1, with unresolved D. The CDR3 spells CSSSFAEIEDTGELFF. The CDR3 DNA follows: TGCAGTTCGAGTTTTGCGGAAATCGAGGACACCGGGGAGCTGTTTTTT.